One sample yielded the 24 T cell receptor beta chains listed below, sequenced in a study of T cells in Graves' hyperthyroidism and ophthalmopathy. TCR beta CDR3 sequences were amplified from RNA transcripts. When the TCR CDR3 underwent first-round RT-PCR, the HTBI primer set was used. Via MiXCR, TCRdb re-called the multiplex PCR reads, giving one row per CDR3 protein. The sample holds 330,000 or so distinct CDR3 sequences, approximately 18% seen once. The sequenced sample consisted of blood. All receptors derive from a woman between 40 and 55 years old with Graves' ophthalmopathy.

The sample holds many counts of this clonotype. The chain has TRBV15 and TRBJ2-7; 9 nucleotides line up with TRBD1. In germline, CDR1 is LNHNV, CDR2 YYDKDF (reference sequence). V lost 0 bases, J lost 3 bases, and 3 bases stayed unmatched. The CDR3 is 15 residues long. The CDR3 sequence: CATSRDLTGGYEQYF. The CDR3 coding sequence is TGTGCCACCAGCAGAGACCTGACAGGGGGCTACGAGCAGTACTTC.

This clonotype was observed at least ten times. This chain uses TRBV6-1 with TRBJ2-7, with TRBD2 identical over 7 bases. The germline CDR1 and CDR2 sequences are MNHNS and SASEGT. The V and J ends lost 0 bases and 4 bases, in that order; junction bases with no gene match: 9. The CDR3 has 16 residues. The CDR3: CASSEARASGAYEQYF. The CDR3 region has the DNA TGTGCCAGCAGTGAAGCGCGGGCTAGCGGAGCGTACGAGCAGTACTTC.

At least ten counts were recorded for this clonotype. CDR3 DNA sequence: TGTGCCAGCAGTGCGAGCTTGTACCAAGAGACCCAGTACTTC. The encoded protein is CASSASLYQETQYF. The chain recombines TRBV25-1 with TRBJ2-5; D gene ambiguous. The germline gives CDR1 MGHDK, CDR2 SYGVNS. V lost 4 bases to trimming and J lost 0 bases, with 9 bases between them. The CDR3 loop spans 14 amino acids.

At least ten counts were recorded for this clonotype. CDR3 in amino acids: CSADTIDGVSYEQYF. For the CDR3, the DNA is TGCAGTGCGGACACCATTGACGGGGTCTCCTACGAGCAGTACTTC. The V and J genes are TRBV20-1 and TRBJ2-7; D assignment may be TRBD1 or TRBD2 (5 bases each). CDR3 length equals 15 residues. V was pared by 6 bases and J by 0 bases, with 18 bases between. Germline loops: CDR1 DFQATT, CDR2 SNEGSKA (reference sequence).

This clonotype has a handful of counts. Here the CDR3 DNA reads TGTGCCAGCAGCTTGAGTGGGAGGCTGGCCCTAGCCAAAAACATTCAGTACTTC. It codes for CASSLSGRLALAKNIQYF. The V and J genes are TRBV5-4 and TRBJ2-4, with a tentative D call TRBD2 (6 bases). Trimming took 1 base from V and 0 from J, leaving 17 bases between them. The CDR3 extends over 18 amino acids. Germline V CDR1 and CDR2: SGHNT, YYREEE (reference sequence).

This rearrangement joins TRBV7-2 to TRBJ2-7; 7 nucleotides agree with TRBD1. Per germline, CDR1 SGHTA and CDR2 FQGNSA. The ends lost 0 bases at V and 6 bases at J; junction bases unmatched: 2. This CDR3 comprises 13 residues. The CDR3 sequence is CASSLARGSEQYF. CDR3 DNA: TGTGCCAGCAGCTTAGCCAGGGGGAGCGAGCAGTACTTC.

As regards this clonotype: At one end the junction does not follow the germline gene, possibly because of a read error. The rearrangement joins TRBV28 to TRBJ1-3; the D gene is possibly TRBD1 (5 bases). CDR1 is MDHEN, CDR2 SYDVKM, per germline. CDR3 length: 14 residues. Written as DNA, the CDR3 is TGTGGCAGCAGTACGCTAGCCCGGGGGAACACCATATATTTT. This encodes CGSSTLARGNTIYF.

This clonotype was counted many times. The genes are TRBV7-2 and TRBJ2-4; no clear D. The CDR3 extends over 11 amino acids. V lost 3 bases, J lost 8 bases, and 5 bases lay in between. Germline CDR1 is SGHTA and CDR2 is FQGNSA. CDR3 nucleotides: TGTGCCAGCAGCTTCACAGACATTCAGTACTTC. Protein: CASSFTDIQYF.

Ten or more counts support this clonotype. The CDR3 region is CASSYSGGSGELFF. The CDR3 DNA follows: TGTGCCAGCAGTTACTCGGGGGGAAGCGGGGAGCTGTTTTTT. The chain links TRBV6-5 to TRBJ2-2, with D perhaps TRBD2 (6 bases). The germline V gene encodes CDR1 MNHEY and CDR2 SVGAGI. CDR3 size: 14 residues. Trimming took off 0 bases at V and 7 bases at J, with 9 bases between the two ends.

This clonotype was seen a handful of times. CDR3 DNA sequence: TGTGCCAGCAGCTTGAGGGGGCGCAGGGGCTACACCTTC. It specifies CASSLRGRRGYTF. The J gene is TRBJ1-2, the V gene TRBV5-6; 7 positions agree with TRBD1. Germline V gene lookup returns CDR1 SGHDT and CDR2 YYEEEE. This CDR3 is built from 13 residues. V was clipped by 1 base and J by 8 bases; unmatched bases: 5.

The chain uses TRBV2 and TRBJ2-7; 8 positions match TRBD2. The length of the CDR3 is 13 residues. J lost 2 bases, V lost 8 bases, and 5 bases had no gene match. CDR1 is SNHLY and CDR2 is FYNNEI in the germline V gene. This CDR3 is CASRGGRTYEQYF. The CDR3 DNA sequence: TGTGCCAGCCGGGGGGGCAGAACCTACGAGCAGTACTTC.

This clonotype turned up a few times. V usage is TRBV3-1 and J usage is TRBJ1-3; TRBD1 is a possible D gene (5 bases). The CDR3 totals 13 residues. The V gene's germline CDR1 is LGHDT and CDR2 YNNKEL (reference sequence). V was trimmed by 2 bases and J by 5 bases, leaving 7 bases between them. The CDR3 bases are TGTGCCAGCAGCCAAAACAGGAGAAACACCATATATTTT. This codes for CASSQNRRNTIYF.

V and J are TRBV7-2 and TRBJ2-7; TRBD2 agrees at 10 bases. Trimming at V came to 2 bases and at J to 6 bases, leaving 7 bases not matched to a gene. The CDR3 runs 15 residues. Germline V CDR1 and CDR2: SGHTA, FQGNSA. DNA of the CDR3: TGTGCCAGCAGCTTAACGCTAGCGGGAGTCTCCGAGCAGTACTTC. Amino acids: CASSLTLAGVSEQYF.

This clonotype was detected many times. This chain uses TRBV11-1 with TRBJ2-2, with 8 bases aligning to TRBD1. V lost 8 bases to trimming and J lost 0 bases; unmatched junction nucleotides: 5. There are 15 residues in the CDR3. Germline V gene data show CDR1 as SGHAT and CDR2 as FQDESV (reference sequence). The CDR3 protein is CASGWGQANTGELFF. CDR3 DNA sequence: TGTGCCAGCGGATGGGGACAGGCGAACACCGGGGAGCTGTTTTTT.

The genes are TRBV6-2 or TRBV6-3 and TRBJ1-2; maybe TRBD1 (6 bases). Looked up from germline, CDR1 is MNHEY and CDR2 is SVGEGT. V dropped 3 bases and J dropped 2 bases, with 16 bases sitting between them. The length of the CDR3 is 16 residues. For the CDR3, the DNA is TGTGCCAGCAGTTATGGGAGAAGGACAGCGAACTATGGCTACACCTTC. As protein: CASSYGRRTANYGYTF.

This clonotype was detected only a few times. This could be a read error, since a much larger clone is one nucleotide away. The chain joins TRBV4-1 to TRBJ1-1; 8 bases line up with TRBD1. Germline CDR1 MGHRA, CDR2 YSYEKL. The CDR3 loop spans 16 amino acids. Trimming took 1 base from V and 0 from J; bases not matched to a gene: 4. The CDR3 loop reads CASSQGAGQVNTEAFF. CDR3 sequence (DNA): TGCGCCAGCAGCCAAGGTGCGGGACAGGTGAACACTGAAGCTTTCTTT.

V usage is TRBV7-9 and J usage is TRBJ2-4; D is unclear. CDR1 SEHNR and CDR2 FQNEAQ come from the germline V gene (reference sequence). Deletions cut 1 base from V and 3 bases from J, with 13 bases between. The CDR3 is 16 residues long. The CDR3 DNA is TGTGCCAGCAGCTTAGTAGGCCCCTCGGGCAAAAACATTCAGTACTTC. Residues: CASSLVGPSGKNIQYF.

This chain joins TRBV28 and TRBJ2-5, with D uncertain. This CDR3 is 16 amino acids long. Germline V gene data show CDR1 as MDHEN and CDR2 as SYDVKM. The V end lost 4 bases, the J end lost 6 bases, and 21 bases lay between the germline ends. The CDR3 DNA follows: TGTGCCAGCAGTTCATCCCCCGCCAGGCCCCGGCAGACCCAGTACTTC. Amino acids: CASSSSPARPRQTQYF.

This clonotype has ten or more counts. The V and J genes are TRBV29-1 and TRBJ2-4; D remains unclear. Looked up from germline, CDR1 is SQVTM and CDR2 is ANQGSEA. This CDR3 has 12 amino acids. Trimming left V 7 bases short and J 3 bases short, with 10 bases between. DNA for the CDR3: TGCAGCGGAAGGTTGGGCAAAAACATTCAGTACTTC. It translates to CSGRLGKNIQYF.

This clonotype was counted at least ten times. V and J are TRBV6-5 and TRBJ2-5; D is unresolved. The CDR3 sequence is 12 residues long. The V gene lost 2 bases and the J gene lost 7 bases, with 8 bases spanning the gap. The V gene's germline CDR1 is MNHEY and CDR2 SVGAGI. CDR3 bases: TGTGCCAGCAGTTACCCGGCCGGGACCCAGTACTTC. It is translated as CASSYPAGTQYF.

This clonotype occurred many times. V and J are TRBV5-1 and TRBJ1-1; D unclear. V dropped 4 bases and J dropped 0 bases, with 10 bases sitting between them. The CDR3 length is 14 residues. Germline V gene lookup returns CDR1 SGHRS and CDR2 YFSETQ. The CDR3 protein is CASSKVRMNTEAFF. The CDR3 DNA sequence: TGCGCCAGCAGCAAGGTGCGAATGAACACTGAAGCTTTCTTT.

This clonotype was found many times. The rearrangement links TRBV6-5 to TRBJ1-6; D is unclear. The germline V and J ends were trimmed by 4 bases and 6 bases, with 10 bases remaining between them. The CDR3 runs to 14 residues. In germline, CDR1 is MNHEY, CDR2 SVGAGI. For the CDR3, the DNA is TGTGCCAGCAGTTTCGGGCTCCTTAATTCACCCCTCCACTTT. Translation: CASSFGLLNSPLHF.

CDR3 protein: CASSARQGIYGYTF. The DNA of the CDR3 is TGTGCCAGCAGTGCTCGACAGGGAATTTATGGCTACACCTTC. The rearrangement uses TRBV2 and TRBJ1-2; 7 bases line up with TRBD1. This CDR3 is built from 14 residues. Germline loops: CDR1 SNHLY, CDR2 FYNNEI. J gave up 5 bases and V 4 bases, and 7 bases lay outside the gene matches. Looking up the rest from reference TRBV2 and TRBJ1-2 gives the full variable domain: EPEVTQTPSHQVTQMGQEVILRCVPISNHLYFYWYRQILGQKVEFLVSFYNNEISEKSEIFDDQFSVERPDGSNFTLKIRSTKLEDSAMYFCASSARQGIYGYTFGSGTRLTVV.

In this sample, this clonotype turned up a few times. V is TRBV5-4 and J is TRBJ2-7; the match to TRBD1 covers 7 bases. Germline values: CDR1 SGHNT, CDR2 YYREEE (reference sequence). The CDR3 has 17 amino acids. Trimming removed 1 base from V and 3 bases from J; junction bases left unmatched: 13. CDR3 sequence reads: CASSLRTGTMGYYEQYF. The CDR3 nucleotides read TGTGCCAGCAGCTTGAGGACAGGTACCATGGGATACTACGAGCAGTACTTC.